These 17 T cell receptor beta chains share one sample of origin, sequenced in a study of T cell responses to AZD1222 COVID-19 vaccine. Profiled with immunoSEQ multiplex PCR; TCRdb holds only in-frame clones, not every one. The sample gives fewer than 150,000 clones, almost 90% of which show up once; around 3.5% is in the top ten. The sequenced sample was peripheral blood, obtained on day 0 of AZD1222 vaccination. These receptors were collected from an adult in good health.

This clone has just a few counts. The chain employs TRBV6-5 and TRBJ1-1; a weak D match, TRBD1 (5 bases). The CDR3 loop spans 14 amino acids. CDR1 is MNHEY, CDR2 SVGAGI, per germline. V dropped 5 bases and J dropped 1 base, with 11 bases sitting between them. The CDR3 nucleotides read TGTGCCAGCAGTACCCAGGGAGGGAACACTGAAGCTTTCTTT. Its translation is CASSTQGGNTEAFF.

CDR3 DNA sequence: TGTGCCAGCAGCTATGGACAGGAAGGTTCACCCCTCCACTTT. As protein: CASSYGQEGSPLHF. The chain combines TRBV6-2 or TRBV6-3 with TRBJ1-6; 7 nucleotides line up with TRBD1. The CDR3 is 14 residues long. Germline CDR1 and CDR2: MNHEY and SVGEGT. With 6 bases clipped from V and 9 bases from J, the junction kept 8 bases outside the gene matches.

The V gene is TRBV11-3, the J gene TRBJ2-7, with 7 nucleotides matching TRBD1. The CDR3 length is 12 residues. The germline CDR1 and CDR2 sequences are SGHNT and YENEEA. Trimming cost V 8 bases and J 6 bases; bases outside gene matches: 7. In DNA, the CDR3 is TGTGCCAGCGGGGAGACAGGGCGCGAGCAGTACTTC. Translating it yields CASGETGREQYF.

The chain carries TRBV27 and TRBJ1-2; 7 nucleotides agree with TRBD1. V shed 4 bases, J shed 4 bases, and the junction held 12 bases outside the gene matches. Germline assignment: CDR1 MNHEY and CDR2 SMNVEV (reference sequence). The CDR3 spans 16 residues. The CDR3 coding sequence is TGTGCCAGCAGTTCCCCCACAGGGGATGGGGGCTATGGCTACACCTTC. Encoded protein: CASSSPTGDGGYGYTF.

This clone has only one observation. The chain couples TRBV30 to TRBJ2-6; TRBD1 might be the D (6 bases). With 5 bases removed from V and 15 bases from J, the gap between germline ends came to 11 bases. Germline CDR1 is GTSNPN and CDR2 is SVGIG (reference sequence). The CDR3 runs 10 residues. CDR3 DNA sequence: TGTGCCTGGGAGGACAGAACCCTGACTTTC. It encodes CAWEDRTLTF.

The V and J genes are TRBV30 and TRBJ1-2; maybe TRBD1 (5 bases). CDR3 length equals 12 residues. Looked up from germline, CDR1 is GTSNPN and CDR2 is SVGIG (reference sequence). V lost 4 bases to trimming and J lost 8 bases, with 14 bases between them. The CDR3 region is CAWTGQGGGYTF. The DNA for the CDR3 is TGTGCCTGGACTGGGCAGGGCGGCGGCTACACCTTC.

The rearrangement links TRBV7-8 to TRBJ1-5, with D possibly matching TRBD1 (6 bases). Germline CDR1 is SGHVS and CDR2 is FQNEAQ. CDR3 length: 14 amino acids. V was pared by 9 bases and J by 0 bases, with 12 bases between. The chain's CDR3 is CASSRTDSNQPQHF. The CDR3 DNA reads as TGTGCCAGTTCGCGGACAGATAGCAATCAGCCCCAGCATTTT.

Note on this clone: At one end, the junction sequence differs from germline, possibly due to a read error. The chain joins TRBV28 to TRBJ1-2; D is perhaps TRBD1 (6 bases). The germline V gene has CDR1 MDHEN and CDR2 SYDVKM. This CDR3 has 16 residues. CDR3 bases: TGTGCCAGCAGCTTATCAGGGGTCCAACTAACCTATGGCTACACCTTC. Translated: CASSLSGVQLTYGYTF.

This sequence joins TRBV6-5 and TRBJ1-2, with unresolved D. Germline CDR1 reads MNHEY; CDR2 reads SVGAGI. The CDR3 length is 13 residues. With 8 bases removed from V and 5 bases from J, the gap between germline ends came to 15 bases. The CDR3 region is CASRLTRSYGYTF. The CDR3, as DNA: TGTGCCAGCCGACTAACACGGTCTTATGGCTACACCTTC.

The V call is TRBV19, the J call TRBJ2-2; D gene unclear. The CDR3 sequence is 13 residues long. V was pared by 3 bases and J by 7 bases, with 9 bases between. Germline loops: CDR1 LNHDA, CDR2 SQIVND (reference sequence). CDR3 sequence (DNA): TGTGCCAGTAGTATCTATGAATTCGGGGAGCTGTTTTTT. This gives the protein CASSIYEFGELFF. Supplemented by reference TRBV19 and TRBJ2-2, the full variable domain reads DGGITQSPKYLFRKEGQNVTLSCEQNLNHDAMYWYRQDPGQGLRLIYYSQIVNDFQKGDIAEGYSVSREKKESFPLTVTSAQKNPTAFYLCASSIYEFGELFFGEGSRLTVL.

This sequence joins TRBV28 and TRBJ1-2, with D perhaps matching TRBD1 (5 bases). Trimming left V 6 bases short and J 1 base short, with 15 bases between. The CDR3 consists of 15 residues. The germline gives CDR1 MDHEN, CDR2 SYDVKM. CDR3 in amino acids: CASRGRDGNNYGYTF. The CDR3 coding sequence is TGTGCCAGCAGAGGCCGGGACGGAAATAACTATGGCTACACCTTC.

The V call is TRBV19, the J call TRBJ1-6; D may be TRBD1 (6 bases). From germline, CDR1 is LNHDA and CDR2 SQIVND (reference sequence). The CDR3 totals 16 residues. V was cut by 6 bases and J by 4 bases, with 16 bases left in between. CDR3 residues: CASSPFDRRYNSPLHF. The CDR3 nucleotides are TGTGCCAGTAGCCCCTTCGACAGGCGTTATAATTCACCCCTCCACTTT. Supplemented by reference TRBV19 and TRBJ1-6, the full variable domain reads DGGITQSPKYLFRKEGQNVTLSCEQNLNHDAMYWYRQDPGQGLRLIYYSQIVNDFQKGDIAEGYSVSREKKESFPLTVTSAQKNPTAFYLCASSPFDRRYNSPLHFGNGTRLTVT.

The rearrangement links TRBV4-2 to TRBJ2-2, with 8 nucleotides matching TRBD2. Looked up from germline, CDR1 is LGHNA and CDR2 is YNFKEQ. V lost 4 bases to trimming and J lost 5 bases; unmatched junction nucleotides: 9. This CDR3 is 16 amino acids long. CDR3 in amino acids: CASSPVDSGGTGELFF. In DNA form, the CDR3 reads TGTGCCAGCAGCCCCGTGGACAGCGGGGGAACCGGGGAGCTGTTTTTT.

The V call is TRBV5-6, the J call TRBJ2-5; 7 bases fit TRBD2. This CDR3 is 14 amino acids long. J lost 3 bases, V lost 3 bases, and 5 bases had no gene match. CDR1 and CDR2 (germline): SGHDT, YYEEEE. CDR3 in DNA: TGTGCCAGCAGCTGGGGGGGACTCAAAGAGACCCAGTACTTC. It is translated as CASSWGGLKETQYF. Drawing the rest from reference TRBV5-6 and TRBJ2-5, the complete variable domain is DAGVTQSPTHLIKTRGQQVTLRCSPKSGHDTVSWYQQALGQGPQFIFQYYEEEERQRGNFPDRFSGHQFPNYSSELNVNALLLGDSALYLCASSWGGLKETQYFGPGTRLLVL.

This sequence joins TRBV6-4 and TRBJ2-6, with TRBD2 matching over 8 bases. The V segment lost 0 bases and the J segment 0 bases; nucleotides outside the gene matches: 1. This CDR3 spans 17 amino acids. The V gene's germline CDR1 is MRHNA and CDR2 SNTAGT. CDR3 region: CASSDSTSGSGANVLTF. Written as DNA, the CDR3 is TGTGCCAGCAGTGACTCTACTAGCGGCTCTGGGGCCAACGTCCTGACTTTC.

V and J are TRBV30 and TRBJ2-1; 9 bases align to TRBD2. Unmatched junction bases numbered 8, after V lost 1 base and J lost 7 bases. Per the germline V gene, CDR1 is GTSNPN and CDR2 is SVGIG (reference sequence). There are 15 residues in the CDR3. The CDR3: CAWSAPGTSRNEQFF. The CDR3 DNA follows: TGTGCCTGGAGTGCTCCCGGGACTAGCCGAAATGAGCAGTTCTTC.

The rearrangement links TRBV11-3 to TRBJ2-1, with D tentatively TRBD1 or TRBD2 (5 bases each). CDR3 size: 16 residues. CDR1 and CDR2 (germline): SGHNT, YENEEA. V gave up 5 bases and J gave up 5 bases, with 19 bases separating them. CDR3 in amino acids: CASSRGLASSHNEQFF. The CDR3 coding sequence is TGTGCCAGCAGCCGGGGCTTGGCTAGCAGTCACAATGAGCAGTTCTTC.